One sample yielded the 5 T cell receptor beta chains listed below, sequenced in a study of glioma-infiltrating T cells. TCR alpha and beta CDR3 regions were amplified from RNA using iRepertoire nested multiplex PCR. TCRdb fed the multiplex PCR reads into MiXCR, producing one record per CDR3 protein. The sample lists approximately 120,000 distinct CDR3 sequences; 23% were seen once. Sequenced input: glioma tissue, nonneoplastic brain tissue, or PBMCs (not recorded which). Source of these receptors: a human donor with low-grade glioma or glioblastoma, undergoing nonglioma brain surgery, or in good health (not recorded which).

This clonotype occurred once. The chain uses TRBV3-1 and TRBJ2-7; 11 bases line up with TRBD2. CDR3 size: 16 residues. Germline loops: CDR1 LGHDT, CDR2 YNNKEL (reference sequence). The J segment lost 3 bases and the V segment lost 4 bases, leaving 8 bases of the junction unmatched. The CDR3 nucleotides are TGTGCCAGCAGCCCGACTAGCGGGATTGCCTTCTACGAGCAGTACTTC. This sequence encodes CASSPTSGIAFYEQYF.

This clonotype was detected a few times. Written as DNA, the CDR3 is TGCAGCGTTGTAGGGTGGAGCACTGAAGCTTTCTTT. Its protein is CSVVGWSTEAFF. The chain employs TRBV29-1 and TRBJ1-1; D is undetermined. V was shortened by 4 bases and J by 4 bases, with 10 bases between the two germline ends. Germline V gives CDR1 SQVTM, CDR2 ANQGSEA. CDR3 length equals 12 residues.

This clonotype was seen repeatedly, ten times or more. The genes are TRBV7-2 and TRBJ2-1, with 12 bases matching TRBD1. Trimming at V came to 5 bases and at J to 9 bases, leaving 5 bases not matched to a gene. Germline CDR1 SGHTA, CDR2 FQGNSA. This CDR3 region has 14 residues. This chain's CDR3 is CASSVGTGGGEQFF. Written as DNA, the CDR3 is TGTGCCAGCAGCGTAGGGACAGGGGGCGGTGAGCAGTTCTTC.

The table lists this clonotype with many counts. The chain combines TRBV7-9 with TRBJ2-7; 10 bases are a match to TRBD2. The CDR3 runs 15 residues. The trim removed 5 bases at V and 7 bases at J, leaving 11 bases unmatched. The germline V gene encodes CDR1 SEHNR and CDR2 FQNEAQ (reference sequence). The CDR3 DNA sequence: TGTGCCAGCAGCCCGCGGACTAGCGGAGGGGAAGAGCAGTACTTC. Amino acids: CASSPRTSGGEEQYF.

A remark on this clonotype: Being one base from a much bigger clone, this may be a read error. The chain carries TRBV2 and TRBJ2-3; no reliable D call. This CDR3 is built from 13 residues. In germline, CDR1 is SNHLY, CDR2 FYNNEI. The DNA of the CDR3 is TGTGGCAGCAGTGAACTGGGATCAGATACGCAGTATTTT. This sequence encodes CGSSELGSDTQYF.